This is a list of T cell receptor beta chains from one sample in a study of cytomegalovirus exposure and HLA in healthy donors. Sequencing was performed with immunoSEQ multiplex PCR; in TCRdb, only in-frame clones are kept and a portion is missing. The table has some 80,000 clones, about 84% seen once. The sequenced sample was PBMCs. The receptors were gathered from a man aged 35 to 55 in good health and CMV-seronegative. The CDR3 runs from the conserved cysteine through the conserved F or W. Each record gives: D gene, clone size, V gene, J gene, CDR3 protein, CDR3 DNA. The D gene is left open where the match is weak. Not every row has a clone size; where given, it reads once, few, many or a size class.

NA	few	TRBV4-1	TRBJ1-4	CASSQELGQSTNEKLFF	TGCGCCAGCAGCCAAGAGCTAGGACAGTCAACTAATGAAAAACTGTTTTTT
NA	NA	TRBV9	TRBJ2-1	CASSVVSRQGGEQFF	TGTGCCAGCAGCGTAGTCTCCCGACAGGGAGGCGAGCAGTTCTTC
TRBD1	NA	TRBV7-3	TRBJ1-1	CASSSRTGGRAFF	TGTGCCAGCAGCTCCCGGACAGGGGGCCGAGCTTTCTTT
NA	NA	TRBV14	TRBJ1-1	CASTLTGGVDTEAFF	TGTGCCAGCACACTCACGGGGGGGGTAGACACTGAAGCTTTCTTT
TRBD2	NA	TRBV7-2	TRBJ2-3	CASSRSGAGGPDTQYF	TGTGCCAGCTCTCGGTCGGGAGCGGGGGGGCCGGATACGCAGTATTTT
TRBD1	NA	TRBV4-1	TRBJ2-7	CASSHPGQGHYEQYF	TGCGCCAGCAGCCATCCGGGACAGGGTCACTACGAGCAGTACTTC
TRBD1	NA	TRBV7-9	TRBJ2-7	CASSSIWWTGDYEQYF	TGTGCCAGCAGCAGCATCTGGTGGACAGGGGACTACGAGCAGTACTTC
TRBD1	NA	TRBV4-1	TRBJ2-5	CASSQATGGWETQYF	TGCGCCAGCAGCCAAGCTACAGGGGGCTGGGAGACCCAGTACTTC
NA	NA	TRBV12-5	TRBJ2-3	CASGREGTDTQYF	TGTGCTAGTGGTCGAGAGGGCACAGATACGCAGTATTTT
NA	NA	TRBV19	TRBJ1-1	CASSISQGGGTEAFF	TGTGCCAGTAGTATTTCGCAGGGCGGGGGCACTGAAGCTTTCTTT
NA	NA	TRBV7-9	TRBJ1-1	CASSLGAGDTEAFF	TGTGCCAGCAGCTTAGGCGCAGGGGACACTGAAGCTTTCTTT
TRBD1	NA	TRBV5-5	TRBJ1-5	CASSLARGDRFNQPQHF	TGTGCCAGCAGCTTGGCCCGAGGGGACAGGTTCAATCAGCCCCAGCATTTT
TRBD1	few	TRBV7-2	TRBJ2-7	CASSPGTVSYEQYF	TGTGCCAGCAGCCCTGGGACAGTCTCCTACGAGCAGTACTTC
TRBD1	NA	TRBV28	TRBJ2-3	CASSLWATGEHPDTQYF	TGTGCCAGCAGTTTGTGGGCGACAGGGGAGCATCCAGATACGCAGTATTTT
NA	NA	TRBV6-5	TRBJ2-7	CASREQGSYEQYF	TGTGCCAGCAGAGAACAGGGCTCCTACGAGCAGTACTTC
NA	NA	TRBV19	TRBJ2-1	CASSMGRMNYNEQFF	TGTGCCAGTAGTATGGGCCGGATGAACTACAATGAGCAGTTCTTC
TRBD1	few	TRBV5-5	TRBJ1-5	CASSGVQGKFNQPQHF	TGTGCCAGCAGCGGGGTACAGGGGAAGTTCAATCAGCCCCAGCATTTT
NA	few	TRBV7-2	TRBJ1-5	CASSPVGGSLQPQHF	TGTGCCAGCAGCCCAGTCGGGGGATCATTGCAGCCCCAGCATTTT
TRBD1	once	TRBV18	TRBJ1-2	CASSPLTRQGESGYTF	TGTGCCAGCTCACCGCTTACTCGACAGGGAGAAAGTGGCTACACCTTC
NA	NA	TRBV7-2	TRBJ1-2	CASSLMQTNYGYTF	TGTGCCAGCAGCTTAATGCAGACTAATTACGGCTACACCTTC
NA	once	TRBV5-1	TRBJ2-2	CASSLSIHRGAVF	TGCGCCAGCAGCTTGTCCATACACCGGGGAGCTGTTTTT
TRBD1	NA	TRBV18	TRBJ2-7	CASSNQPGQNYEQYF	TGTGCCAGCTCAAACCAGCCGGGACAGAACTACGAGCAGTACTTC
NA	NA	TRBV27	TRBJ2-5	CASSLSPRWIQETQYF	TGTGCCAGCAGTTTATCCCCCAGGTGGATTCAAGAGACCCAGTACTTC
NA	NA	TRBV6-5	TRBJ2-5	CASSRTAQETQYF	TGTGCCAGCAGTCGGACTGCTCAAGAGACCCAGTACTTC
TRBD1	few	TRBV27	TRBJ1-1	CASTHNPRTGSTEAFF	TGTGCCAGCACCCACAACCCTAGGACAGGGAGCACTGAAGCTTTCTTT
NA	NA	TRBV6-1	TRBJ2-7	CASSRRSGNEQYF	TGTGCCAGCAGTCGTCGATCGGGGAACGAGCAGTACTTC
TRBD1	NA	TRBV5-1	TRBJ2-7	CASSWHADRGHEQYF	TGCGCCAGCAGCTGGCATGCGGACAGGGGACACGAGCAGTACTTC
NA	NA	TRBV5-1	TRBJ2-7	CASSRGNSYEQYF	TGCGCCAGCAGCCGAGGGAACTCCTACGAGCAGTACTTC
NA	NA	TRBV2	TRBJ1-3	CASSPSGSGNTIYF	TGTGCCAGCAGCCCCAGCGGCTCTGGAAACACCATATATTTT
TRBD2	NA	TRBV28	TRBJ2-1	CASSFLAGGYNEQFF	TGTGCCAGCAGTTTTCTAGCGGGGGGGTACAATGAGCAGTTCTTC
NA	NA	TRBV7-2	TRBJ2-5	CASSFAGYQETQYF	TGTGCCAGCAGCTTCGCGGGGTACCAAGAGACCCAGTACTTC
TRBD1	once	TRBV6-5	TRBJ1-4	CASSLGSGTGNEKLFF	TGTGCCAGCAGTTTGGGTAGTGGGACAGGGAATGAAAAACTGTTTTTT
TRBD1	NA	TRBV18	TRBJ1-5	CASSPTGGNQPQHF	TGTGCCAGCTCCCCGACAGGGGGCAATCAGCCCCAGCATTTT
TRBD1	NA	TRBV7-2	TRBJ2-1	CASSLSGGSYNEQFF	TGTGCCAGCAGCTTGTCAGGGGGCTCCTACAATGAGCAGTTCTTC
TRBD1	NA	TRBV7-2	TRBJ1-5	CASSSGTARVSNQPQHF	TGTGCCAGCAGCTCCGGGACAGCCAGAGTTAGCAATCAGCCCCAGCATTTT
NA	few	TRBV7-2	TRBJ1-5	CASSLGGASNQPQHF	TGTGCCAGCAGCCTGGGAGGGGCTAGCAATCAGCCCCAGCATTTT
NA	NA	TRBV5-4	TRBJ1-4	CASSFDTTNEKLFF	TGTGCCAGCAGCTTCGACACAACTAATGAAAAACTGTTTTTT
NA	NA	TRBV2	TRBJ1-5	CASSGSLNQPQHF	TGTGCCAGCAGTGGCAGTCTTAATCAGCCCCAGCATTTT
TRBD1	NA	TRBV4-1	TRBJ2-7	CASSQPGQLYEQYF	TGCGCCAGCAGCCAACCGGGACAGCTTTACGAGCAGTACTTC
NA	NA	TRBV7-9	TRBJ1-3	CASTLGTSSGNTIYF	TGTGCCAGCACCTTGGGGACTAGCTCTGGAAACACCATATATTTT
TRBD1	once	TRBV5-4	TRBJ1-1	CASSSGQHTEAFF	TGTGCCAGCAGCTCGGGACAGCACACTGAAGCTTTCTTT
NA	many	TRBV19	TRBJ2-3	CATQAGTSTDTQYF	TGTGCCACTCAGGCGGGGACTAGCACAGATACGCAGTATTTT
NA	NA	TRBV30	TRBJ2-7	CAWSVGLKRVSYEQYF	TGTGCCTGGAGTGTCGGGCTAAAGAGGGTCTCCTACGAGCAGTACTTC
NA	NA	TRBV14	TRBJ2-7	CASSQSVREQYF	TGTGCCAGCAGCCAATCCGTCCGCGAGCAGTACTTC
NA	NA	TRBV19	TRBJ1-6	CASSIEIARPLHF	TGTGCCAGTAGTATTGAAATAGCCCGCCCCCTCCACTTT
NA	NA	TRBV10-3	TRBJ1-1	CAIRGDANMNTEAFF	TGTGCCATCAGGGGAGACGCTAACATGAACACTGAAGCTTTCTTT
TRBD1	NA	TRBV5-5	TRBJ1-4	CASSDWTGGWEKLFF	TGTGCCAGCAGCGACTGGACAGGGGGTTGGGAAAAACTGTTTTTT
TRBD1	NA	TRBV6-1	TRBJ1-1	CASSVRDRMGEAFF	TGTGCCAGCAGTGTTCGGGACAGGATGGGTGAAGCTTTCTTT
TRBD2	NA	TRBV5-4	TRBJ2-7	CASRFSGGLSYEQYF	TGTGCCAGCAGATTTAGCGGGGGGCTCTCCTACGAGCAGTACTTC
NA	NA	TRBV4-1	TRBJ2-3	CASSQLSGADTQYF	TGCGCCAGCAGCCAGCTTAGCGGAGCAGATACGCAGTATTTT
NA	once	TRBV28	TRBJ1-1	CASSYTRVEAFF	TGTGCCAGCAGTTATACCAGGGTTGAAGCTTTCTTT
TRBD2	NA	TRBV4-3	TRBJ2-5	CASSQGQTSGGTLQETQYF	TGCGCCAGCAGCCAAGGTCAGACTAGCGGGGGGACTCTTCAAGAGACCCAGTACTTC
TRBD1	once	TRBV19	TRBJ1-2	CASSIDRTGSNSGYTF	TGTGCCAGTAGTATAGATCGGACAGGGTCTAATTCTGGCTACACCTTC